This T cell receptor (beta chain) is from a study of blood T cell repertoires in COVID-19. On the study more broadly: Specimens from acute and convalescent COVID-19 originated in the United States, Italy and Spain. The cDNA or gDNA used as material had been derived from T cells, B-cell-depleted T cells, or PBMCs.

Authors' data handling: Using reference gene primer amplification, nucleated cell counts were estimated. Clones were read by immunoSEQ multiplex PCR, and TCRdb kept only the in-frame ones, dropping some. V and J calls and clone size come straight from that table; D and trimming were deduced from the DNA. In the table there are over 250,000 clones, just over 90% of which are singletons. CDR3 length: 15 residues. The V gene lost 0 bases and the J gene lost 1 base, with 11 bases spanning the gap. CDR1 is SGHRS and CDR2 is YFSETQ in the germline V gene. The receptor was isolated from a woman aged 25 to 39 with COVID-19, enrolled during active disease. Source material: peripheral blood. J is TRBJ2-7 and V is TRBV5-1, with a tentative D call TRBD1 (6 bases). CDR3 protein: CASSLVATGSYEQYF. Written as DNA, the CDR3 is TGCGCCAGCAGCTTGGTGGCGACAGGTTCCTACGAGCAGTACTTC.